This entry lists 3 T cell receptor beta chains sequenced from one sample in a study of T cells and Merkel cell carcinoma outcomes (TCRdb year 2020). Library method: the immunoSEQ multiplex PCR assay. TCRdb's version of the immuneACCESS table is confined to in-frame rearrangements and falls short of the full clone set. An unresolved V gene accounts for under half of the shortfall where checked; the remainder is of unknown origin. Within this sample are 12,000 to 15,000 clones, with 80% to 95% of them counted one time only. The leading ten clones occupy roughly 2% of the sample. The sample taken for sequencing was tumor tissue from Merkel cell carcinoma. The receptors derive from a human donor with Merkel cell carcinoma.

Regarding this clone: An end of the junction differs from the germline gene, which may be a read error. This rearrangement joins TRBV5-6 to TRBJ1-1; D is undetermined. Germline CDR1 SGHDT, CDR2 YYEEEE. This CDR3 region has 12 residues. The CDR3 nucleotides are TGTGCCAGTAGCTTGTTTAGTTCTGAAGCTTTCTTT. Translation gives CASSLFSSEAFF.

This clone came up once. V is TRBV5-1 and J is TRBJ2-1; D perhaps matches TRBD2 (7 bases). The length of the CDR3 is 17 residues. Germline CDR1 reads SGHRS; CDR2 reads YFSETQ. Trimming took off 0 bases at V and 1 base at J, with 14 bases between the two ends. In DNA, the CDR3 is TGCGCCAGCAGCTTGGCTAGCGGAGGGGGGTCCTACAATGAGCAGTTCTTC. This encodes CASSLASGGGSYNEQFF.

The J gene is TRBJ1-5, the V gene TRBV4-3, with TRBD1 matching 8 bases. The CDR3 totals 14 residues. Germline CDR1 reads LGHNA; CDR2 reads YSLEER. V shed 4 bases, J shed 7 bases, and the junction held 6 bases outside the gene matches. The CDR3 sequence is CASSLGQGEQPQHF. The CDR3 bases are TGCGCCAGCAGCCTTGGACAGGGCGAGCAGCCCCAGCATTTT.